This T cell receptor beta chain derives from a study of blood T cells in healthy people across ages. Study-level information: Template-switching capture recovered about one barcoded beta molecule per two T cells. General study findings and limits: A greater number of naive CD4+ cells and higher diversity distinguished long-lived donors from aged donors.

Per-sample PBMC isolation yielded at least 6.5 million cells. V was shortened by 5 bases and J by 5 bases, with 15 bases between the two germline ends. Per germline, CDR1 SQVTM and CDR2 ANQGSEA. The CDR3 is 13 residues long. Combining a sample-barcoded 5' primer with a J-beta primer mix, a second PCR ran for roughly 7 to 11 cycles. TCRdb re-derived calls from the 5' RACE reads in MiXCR, one entry per CDR3 protein. The data show some 930,000 distinct CDR3 sequences, 25% to 30% seen once. Concerning this clonotype: Its antigen is still unknown.

The same sample was also used in a study of T cells of mothers and their children. As reported in that work: A few healthy Caucasian mothers, along with their six children, were the donors.

The chain joins TRBV29-1 to TRBJ1-1; D gene ambiguous. The clonotype was recovered from a woman aged 40 to 49 in good health. What was sequenced was blood. The CDR3 here is CSVPNSVGTEAFF. The CDR3 DNA is TGCAGCGTTCCTAACTCAGTCGGAACTGAAGCTTTCTTT.